This TCR beta chain was found in a study of spatial heterogeneity in lung cancer. MiXCR was run by TCRdb on the 5' RACE reads, yielding one entry per CDR3 protein. The sample yields some 96,000 distinct CDR3 sequences, 3.5% to 5% seen once. This clonotype was detected ten times or more. Its target is not known. Time point reported: sample taken at primary tumor resection. Germline V gene data show CDR1 as MNHEY and CDR2 as SVGAGI. V lost 2 bases and J lost 7; bases outside the gene matches: 5. CDR3 length: 14 amino acids. Study-wide findings and caveats: Counts that tracked tumor mutation counts were those of expanded intratumoral alpha and beta TCRs.

The sequence was collected from a male donor with early-stage non-small cell lung cancer. The source was lung tumor tissue, collected at surgery. V usage is TRBV6-5 and J usage is TRBJ1-5; TRBD1 agrees at 7 bases. CDR3 nucleotides: TGTGCCAGCAGTTACAGGGCAGGGGGACAGCCCCAGCATTTT. It translates to CASSYRAGGQPQHF.